Below, 15 T cell receptor beta chains from the same sample are listed, as sequenced in a study of cytomegalovirus exposure and HLA in healthy donors. This PCR relied on a set of 60 Vbeta primers and 13 Jbeta primers. The protocol was immunoSEQ multiplex PCR, while the TCRdb copy is restricted to in-frame clones and leaves out a portion. The sample lists fewer than 300,000 clones, about four fifths occurring once. Sequenced material: PBMCs. The receptors were gathered from a girl aged 2-10 years in good health and CMV-seronegative.

The chain couples TRBV7-9 to TRBJ2-7; the D gene is possibly TRBD2 (6 bases). Germline CDR1 and CDR2: SEHNR and FQNEAQ (reference sequence). This CDR3 has 15 amino acids. V lost 0 bases and J 5 bases, leaving 14 bases between the germline ends. CDR3 amino acids: CASSLALANGDEQYF. The CDR3 DNA reads TGTGCCAGCAGCTTAGCACTAGCTAACGGGGACGAGCAGTACTTC.

The CDR3 loop is CASSFEDNEQFF. In nucleotides, the CDR3 is TGTGCCAGCAGCTTTGAGGACAATGAGCAGTTCTTC. The chain carries TRBV5-8 and TRBJ2-1; no reliable D call. The V end was cut by 2 bases, the J end by 5 bases, with 5 bases between. Germline V lookup: CDR1 SGHTS, CDR2 YDEGEE. There are 12 residues in the CDR3.

This clone was observed a single time. J is TRBJ2-1 and V is TRBV11-1, with D maybe TRBD1 (5 bases). V lost 0 bases to trimming and J lost 4 bases, with 16 bases between them. This CDR3 is 17 amino acids long. The germline V gene has CDR1 SGHAT and CDR2 FQDESV (reference sequence). In nucleotides, the CDR3 is TGTGCCAGCAGCTTAGCCACAGGAGCTAACCCATACAATGAGCAGTTCTTC. The encoded protein is CASSLATGANPYNEQFF.

V is TRBV11-3 and J is TRBJ2-7; 9 bases match TRBD1. Germline trimming cut 6 bases from V and 7 bases from J; bases unmatched to any gene: 28. The CDR3 is 20 residues long. Germline loops: CDR1 SGHNT, CDR2 YENEEA. CDR3 sequence: CASSLLKHRDRVTCRREQYF. The CDR3 DNA is TGTGCCAGCAGTTTACTAAAACACCGGGACAGGGTCACCTGTAGGAGGGAGCAGTACTTC. Full variable domain (missing parts from reference TRBV11-3 and TRBJ2-7): EAGVVQSPRYKIIEKKQPVAFWCNPISGHNTLYWYLQNLGQGPELLIRYENEEAVDDSQLPKDRFSAERLKGVDSTLKIQPAELGDSAVYLCASSLLKHRDRVTCRREQYFGPGTRLTVT.

This chain connects TRBV28 to TRBJ2-2; D perhaps matches TRBD2 (6 bases). With 8 bases removed from V and 4 bases from J, the gap between germline ends came to 23 bases. CDR3 length equals 17 residues. CDR1 and CDR2 (germline): MDHEN, SYDVKM. In DNA, the CDR3 is TGTGCCAGCGGGCAGGGACGGTGGCGGGACCCCACCGGGGAGCTGTTTTTT. It translates to CASGQGRWRDPTGELFF.

This sequence joins TRBV18 and TRBJ2-7; 8 bases agree with TRBD1. The CDR3 sequence is 16 residues long. Unmatched junction bases numbered 11, after V lost 2 bases and J lost 5 bases. CDR1 and CDR2 (germline): KGHSH, LQKENI. The CDR3 DNA sequence: TGTGCCAGCTCACCATGGATTAGGACAGGGAATAACGAGCAGTACTTC. This encodes CASSPWIRTGNNEQYF.

V and J are TRBV12-5 and TRBJ2-7; TRBD2 matches 10 bases. V lost 0 bases, J lost 1 base, and 21 bases stayed unmatched. Per germline, CDR1 LGHNT and CDR2 FRNRAP. CDR3 length equals 22 residues. The CDR3 DNA reads TGTGCTAGTGGTTTGGTACTTGGGCTAGCGGGAGTATTAGGGTCGGGGTCCTACGAGCAGTACTTC. It encodes CASGLVLGLAGVLGSGSYEQYF.

The sample holds a few counts of this clone. The V call is TRBV7-9, the J call TRBJ1-4; D is undetermined. Between the trimmed V and J ends, which lost 2 bases and 0 bases, there was a span of 7 bases. The CDR3 is 15 residues long. Looked up from germline, CDR1 is SEHNR and CDR2 is FQNEAQ (reference sequence). This chain's CDR3 is CASSLILATNEKLFF. DNA for the CDR3: TGTGCCAGCAGCTTAATTCTCGCAACTAATGAAAAACTGTTTTTT.

The rearrangement joins TRBV30 to TRBJ2-7; possibly TRBD1 for D (7 bases). V lost 1 base, J lost 3 bases, and 10 bases lay in between. CDR1 and CDR2 from the germline V gene are GTSNPN and SVGIG (reference sequence). This CDR3 has 13 residues. CDR3 amino acids: CAWSGRGVYEQYF. The DNA for the CDR3 is TGTGCCTGGAGTGGCAGGGGGGTCTACGAGCAGTACTTC.

This clone came up once. This chain uses TRBV28 with TRBJ2-1; D remains unclear. CDR1 is MDHEN and CDR2 is SYDVKM in the germline V gene. Between the trimmed V and J ends, which lost 2 bases and 7 bases, there was a span of 9 bases. This CDR3 has 13 amino acids. In DNA, the CDR3 is TGTGCCAGCAGTTTAGAGTTTTCGAATGAGCAGTTCTTC. Its protein is CASSLEFSNEQFF.

The chain is built from TRBV6-5 and TRBJ2-7; tentative D call: TRBD1 (6 bases). Germline V lookup: CDR1 MNHEY, CDR2 SVGAGI. The length of the CDR3 is 13 residues. V was cut by 8 bases and J by 6 bases, with 17 bases left in between. In DNA form, the CDR3 reads TGTGCCAGCGGGACACTCGGTGGGGGCGAGCAGTACTTC. It encodes CASGTLGGGEQYF.

The sample holds one count of this clone. The V and J genes are TRBV30 and TRBJ1-1, with 9 bases identical to TRBD1. The germline CDR1 and CDR2 sequences are GTSNPN and SVGIG (reference sequence). This CDR3 has 14 amino acids. DNA for the CDR3: TGTGCAAGCCGGGACAGGGCCTTAGGGTGGGGAGCTTTCTTT. Translation: CASRDRALGWGAFF.

This chain uses TRBV15 with TRBJ2-5, with D maybe TRBD1 (5 bases). V was shortened by 3 bases and J by 3 bases, with 14 bases between the two germline ends. CDR3 length: 15 amino acids. Looked up from germline, CDR1 is LNHNV and CDR2 is YYDKDF (reference sequence). For the CDR3, the DNA is TGTGCCACCAGCAGTCTGGGGCAGATAGAAGAGACCCAGTACTTC. Its translation is CATSSLGQIEETQYF.

The V call is TRBV6-4, the J call TRBJ1-1, with D possibly TRBD1 on 5 matching bases. Between the trimmed V and J ends, which lost 10 bases and 1 base, there was a span of 22 bases. Germline CDR1 is MRHNA and CDR2 is SNTAGT. The CDR3 is 16 residues long. CDR3 amino acids: CATPGLPGGRNTEAFF. The CDR3 coding sequence is TGTGCCACCCCGGGACTGCCCGGGGGTCGGAACACTGAAGCTTTCTTT.

CDR3 residues: CASSATVSSYEQYF. The CDR3 nucleotides are TGTGCCAGCAGTGCGACAGTGAGCTCCTACGAGCAGTACTTC. The chain joins TRBV28 to TRBJ2-7; tentatively, D is TRBD1 (5 bases). Germline V gene data show CDR1 as MDHEN and CDR2 as SYDVKM. V was shortened by 5 bases and J by 0 bases, with 11 bases between the two germline ends. The CDR3 is 14 residues long.